This TCR beta chain was recorded in a study of blood T cells in healthy people across ages. Study-wide points: Naive T cell percentage and TCR beta diversity correlated strongly. Greater diversity and more naive CD4+ cells were seen in long-lived donors than in aged donors.

Collection of 8.5 to 10 milliliters of peripheral blood was performed for each donor. The use of a sample-barcoded 5' primer and a J-beta primer mix characterized a second PCR of 7 to 11 cycles. Each cDNA was tagged by a template-switch adaptor containing 12 random nucleotides. A single record per CDR3 protein comes from TCRdb applying MiXCR to the 5' RACE reads. Here the sample spans 1,800,000 or so distinct CDR3 sequences, about 39% being singletons. Turning to this clonotype: Its antigen remains unknown.

V lost 0 bases and J 6 bases, leaving 11 bases between the germline ends. CDR3 length: 14 amino acids. Sequencing input: blood. This TCR came from a human donor in good health. The chain joins TRBV12-3 or TRBV12-4 to TRBJ1-1; D possibly corresponds to TRBD1 (6 bases). The CDR3: CASSLARGGSEAFF. The CDR3 nucleotides read TGTGCCAGCAGTTTAGCGCGGGGGGGCTCTGAAGCTTTCTTT.